Below are 22 T cell receptor beta chains sequenced from a single sample in a study of cytomegalovirus exposure and HLA in healthy donors. This PCR relied on a set of 60 Vbeta primers and 13 Jbeta primers. Clones were read by immunoSEQ multiplex PCR, and TCRdb kept only the in-frame ones, dropping some. Here the sample spans some 160,000 clones, roughly four fifths being singletons. Sequenced: PBMCs. These receptors were taken from a woman aged 40-49 years in good health and CMV-seronegative.

To note about this clone: A junction boundary mismatches the germline segment, possibly from a read error. The rearrangement links TRBV7-9 to TRBJ1-2; no definite D call. CDR1 and CDR2 (germline): SEHNR, FQNEAQ (reference sequence). The CDR3 totals 12 residues. For the CDR3, the DNA is TGTTCCAGCAGCTTCCAGAACTATGGCTACACCTTC. It codes for CSSSFQNYGYTF.

Note on this clone: The sample contains more than one DNA sequence encoding this CDR3. The chain uses TRBV18 and TRBJ2-7; possible D gene TRBD1, 6 bases. The CDR3 is made up of 14 amino acids. Germline CDR1 reads KGHSH; CDR2 reads LQKENI. Trimming removed 3 bases from V and 2 bases from J, with 11 bases in between. CDR3 DNA: TGTGCCAGCTCACCGGGACAAGGCCCCTACGAGCAGTACTTC. Protein product: CASSPGQGPYEQYF. Full variable domain (remainder filled in from reference TRBV18 and TRBJ2-7): NAGVMQNPRHLVRRRGQEARLRCSPMKGHSHVYWYRQLPEEGLKFMVYLQKENIIDESGMPKERFSAEFPKEGPSILRIQQVVRGDSAAYFCASSPGQGPYEQYFGPGTRLTVT.

This chain links TRBV13 with TRBJ1-2, with D unclear. Germline values: CDR1 PRHDT, CDR2 FYEKMQ (reference sequence). Trimming removed 5 bases from V and 0 bases from J, with 13 bases in between. The CDR3 is 15 amino acids. This CDR3 reads CASSPPGRSNYGYTF. For the CDR3, the DNA is TGTGCCAGCAGCCCCCCGGGGAGGTCTAACTATGGCTACACCTTC. Filled out from reference TRBV13 and TRBJ1-2, the complete variable domain reads AAGVIQSPRHLIKEKRETATLKCYPIPRHDTVYWYQQGPGQDPQFLISFYEKMQSDKGSIPDRFSAQQFSDYHSELNMSSLELGDSALYFCASSPPGRSNYGYTFGSGTRLTVV.

The chain employs TRBV2 and TRBJ1-5; 10 bases line up with TRBD1. Germline V lookup: CDR1 SNHLY, CDR2 FYNNEI. Unmatched junction bases numbered 7, after V lost 6 bases and J lost 5 bases. This CDR3 has 15 amino acids. The CDR3: CASRRTGGGYQPQHF. The DNA for the CDR3 is TGTGCCAGCAGACGGACAGGGGGTGGCTATCAGCCCCAGCATTTT.

This clone has only a few counts. The chain has TRBV7-8 and TRBJ2-1, with D perhaps TRBD2 (6 bases). Per germline, CDR1 SGHVS and CDR2 FQNEAQ. This CDR3 has 12 residues. Trimming pared 8 bases from V and 5 bases from J, leaving 10 bases between. CDR3 nucleotide sequence: TGTGCCAGCCGGGGAGGCCACAATGAGCAGTTCTTC. This codes for CASRGGHNEQFF.

This chain joins TRBV7-2 and TRBJ2-1; D may be TRBD2 (6 bases). The CDR3 has 16 amino acids. The germline gives CDR1 SGHTA, CDR2 FQGNSA. V was clipped by 4 bases and J by 5 bases, with 18 bases between them. CDR3 loop: CASSWQGRREDNEQFF. The CDR3 coding sequence is TGTGCCAGCAGCTGGCAGGGTAGGAGGGAAGACAATGAGCAGTTCTTC.

CDR3 in DNA: TGTGCCAGCAGCTCCCTAGGACAGCGAAACTCTGAAGCTTTCTTT. Its translation is CASSSLGQRNSEAFF. V and J are TRBV7-3 and TRBJ1-1; D is possibly TRBD1 (6 bases). The CDR3 runs to 15 residues. Trimming cost V 4 bases and J 6 bases, with 18 bases left between them. The germline V gene encodes CDR1 SGHTA and CDR2 FQGTGA.

V and J are TRBV7-9 and TRBJ2-3, with D perhaps matching TRBD1 (6 bases). This CDR3 spans 16 amino acids. The V end lost 4 bases, the J end lost 3 bases, and 17 bases lay between the germline ends. Germline CDR1 reads SEHNR; CDR2 reads FQNEAQ (reference sequence). This chain's CDR3 is CASSSVGQIRTDTQYF. Here the CDR3 DNA reads TGTGCCAGCAGCTCAGTCGGACAGATAAGGACAGATACGCAGTATTTT.

This clone turned up a few times. The rearrangement joins TRBV15 to TRBJ2-3; no clear D. V was pared by 0 bases and J by 2 bases, with 9 bases between. The germline V gene encodes CDR1 LNHNV and CDR2 YYDKDF (reference sequence). The CDR3 length is 15 residues. In DNA form, the CDR3 reads TGTGCCACCAGCAGAGATCGTTCCTACACAGATACGCAGTATTTT. Amino acids: CATSRDRSYTDTQYF.

This clone was seen just once. The V call is TRBV14, the J call TRBJ1-6; perhaps TRBD1 as D (5 bases). V shed 5 bases and J shed 6 bases, with 14 bases lying between them. Germline V gives CDR1 SGHDN, CDR2 FVKESK. The CDR3 sequence is 15 residues long. In DNA form, the CDR3 reads TGTGCCAGCAGCGTCTGGGGCCAGGGTAATTCACCCCTCCACTTT. Its translation is CASSVWGQGNSPLHF. The full variable domain, its missing parts supplied by reference TRBV14 and TRBJ1-6, is EAGVTQFPSHSVIEKGQTVTLRCDPISGHDNLYWYRRVMGKEIKFLLHFVKESKQDESGMPNNRFLAERTGGTYSTLKVQPAELEDSGVYFCASSVWGQGNSPLHFGNGTRLTVT.

The chain carries TRBV4-2 and TRBJ2-5; 11 bases line up with TRBD2. V gave up 0 bases and J gave up 4 bases; unmatched junction bases: 4. This CDR3 region has 16 residues. Germline CDR1 is LGHNA and CDR2 is YNFKEQ. The CDR3 protein is CASSQDLAGGLETQYF. Here the CDR3 DNA reads TGTGCCAGCAGCCAAGATTTAGCGGGGGGGTTAGAGACCCAGTACTTC.

The J gene is TRBJ1-1, the V gene TRBV7-8, with TRBD1 matching over 8 bases. The V segment lost 5 bases and the J segment 5 bases; nucleotides outside the gene matches: 7. Looked up from germline, CDR1 is SGHVS and CDR2 is FQNEAQ. CDR3 size: 14 residues. The CDR3 spells CASSPRDRNTEAFF. CDR3 sequence (DNA): TGTGCCAGCAGCCCCCGGGACAGGAATACTGAAGCTTTCTTT.

The chain uses TRBV6-1 and TRBJ2-7; possible D gene TRBD2, 6 bases. The germline gives CDR1 MNHNS, CDR2 SASEGT. The CDR3 consists of 15 residues. Trimming removed 0 bases at V and 2 bases at J, with 11 bases between. The CDR3 DNA reads TGTGCCAGCAGTGAAGCAGGCGGGAAAGCCTACGAGCAGTACTTC. It translates to CASSEAGGKAYEQYF.

About this clone itself: This sample also contains other DNA sequences that code for the same CDR3. The CDR3 DNA reads TGCGCCAGCAGCTTAGGGGACACCACAGATACGCAGTATTTT. It is translated as CASSLGDTTDTQYF. The V call is TRBV5-1, the J call TRBJ2-3; a weak D match, TRBD1 (6 bases). CDR1 and CDR2 (germline): SGHRS, YFSETQ. V lost 2 bases, J lost 2 bases, and 9 bases lay in between. This CDR3 contains 14 residues.

The CDR3 sequence is CASSVGDRDAEAFF. The CDR3 DNA reads as TGTGCCAGCAGCGTTGGGGACAGGGATGCTGAAGCTTTCTTT. The chain couples TRBV7-9 to TRBJ1-1, with 9 bases matching TRBD1. The CDR3 runs to 14 residues. V was pared by 5 bases and J by 6 bases, with 7 bases of the junction left unmatched. The germline gives CDR1 SEHNR, CDR2 FQNEAQ (reference sequence).

The gene calls are TRBV5-1 and TRBJ1-2; no firm D call. CDR3 length equals 14 residues. Trimming removed 2 bases at V and 2 bases at J, with 10 bases between. From germline, CDR1 is SGHRS and CDR2 YFSETQ. CDR3 in DNA: TGCGCCAGCAGCTTCGGACTGCGAAACTATGGCTACACCTTC. Residues: CASSFGLRNYGYTF. The full variable domain, its missing parts supplied by reference TRBV5-1 and TRBJ1-2, is KAGVTQTPRYLIKTRGQQVTLSCSPISGHRSVSWYQQTPGQGLQFLFEYFSETQRNKGNFPGRFSGRQFSNSRSEMNVSTLELGDSALYLCASSFGLRNYGYTFGSGTRLTVV.

The chain recombines TRBV7-8 with TRBJ2-3; D is possibly TRBD2 (6 bases). The V and J ends lost 5 bases and 0 bases respectively, with 9 bases between them. Germline V gene data show CDR1 as SGHVS and CDR2 as FQNEAQ. The CDR3 has 14 residues. The CDR3 DNA follows: TGTGCCAGCAGCGAAGGACTAAGCACAGATACGCAGTATTTT. This encodes CASSEGLSTDTQYF.

The V and J genes are TRBV11-2 and TRBJ2-1; TRBD2 agrees at 8 bases. The length of the CDR3 is 15 residues. The V gene's germline CDR1 is SGHAT and CDR2 FQNNGV. The ends lost 5 bases at V and 4 bases at J; junction bases unmatched: 7. DNA for the CDR3: TGTGCCAGCAGCCCTTCCCAGCGGGGGTACAATGAGCAGTTCTTC. Translating gives CASSPSQRGYNEQFF.

CDR3 DNA: TGTGCCAGCAGCCCCTTACTCGGGACTAGCGGGCAAGAGACCCAGTACTTC. Amino acid sequence: CASSPLLGTSGQETQYF. The rearrangement links TRBV4-2 to TRBJ2-5; 12 bases match TRBD2. Unmatched junction bases numbered 8, after V lost 4 bases and J lost 2 bases. The CDR3 is 17 residues long. Looked up from germline, CDR1 is LGHNA and CDR2 is YNFKEQ.

The chain uses TRBV6-1 and TRBJ2-7; D remains unclear. V was trimmed by 5 bases and J by 2 bases, leaving 16 bases between them. CDR1 is MNHNS and CDR2 is SASEGT in the germline V gene. The CDR3 sequence is 15 residues long. The CDR3 here is CASSPSGQATYEQYF. CDR3 DNA sequence: TGTGCCAGCAGTCCATCCGGCCAGGCAACCTACGAGCAGTACTTC.

The V call is TRBV29-1, the J call TRBJ2-1, with D perhaps matching TRBD2 (6 bases). V was trimmed by 7 bases and J by 0 bases, leaving 10 bases between them. CDR3 length: 13 residues. Germline CDR1 SQVTM, CDR2 ANQGSEA. CDR3 residues: CSDKTSSYNEQFF. The CDR3 coding sequence is TGCAGCGATAAGACTAGCTCCTACAATGAGCAGTTCTTC.

The V and J genes are TRBV7-6 and TRBJ2-2, with D possibly being TRBD1 (6 bases). Germline values: CDR1 SGHVS, CDR2 FNYEAQ. The CDR3 loop spans 14 amino acids. The ends were cut back, 4 bases at V and 5 bases at J, with 11 bases in the middle. The CDR3, as DNA: TGTGCCAGCAGCTGGGACACAAATACCGGGGAGCTGTTTTTT. Protein: CASSWDTNTGELFF.